The 4 T cell receptor beta chains below come from one sample, sequenced in a study of T cells in Graves' hyperthyroidism and ophthalmopathy. RNA transcripts served as the template for amplifying TCR beta CDR3 regions. Researchers ran a first-round RT-PCR on the TCR CDR3 using the HTBI primer set. TCRdb redid the calling of the multiplex PCR reads with MiXCR, one entry per CDR3 protein. The sample includes 750,000 to 900,000 distinct CDR3 sequences, 38% seen only once; the top ten take approximately 8.7%. The source material was blood. The receptors derive from a young man with Graves' hyperthyroidism.

This clonotype has just one count. The rearrangement joins TRBV19 to TRBJ1-1; D unresolved. In germline, CDR1 is LNHDA, CDR2 SQIVND (reference sequence). Trimming took 3 bases from V and 5 from J, leaving 13 bases between them. This CDR3 region has 14 residues. The CDR3 here is CASSINTGETEAFF. The CDR3 DNA is TGTGCCAGTAGTATCAACACCGGGGAAACTGAAGCTTTCTTT.

This clonotype has just a few counts. The genes are TRBV19 and TRBJ1-1; 7 bases line up with TRBD1. Trimming removed 6 bases from V and 5 bases from J; junction bases left unmatched: 9. Germline CDR1 LNHDA, CDR2 SQIVND (reference sequence). This CDR3 region has 14 residues. The chain's CDR3 is CASSPDRDRTEAFF. The CDR3 DNA reads as TGTGCCAGTAGCCCAGACAGGGACCGGACTGAAGCTTTCTTT.

This clonotype was detected ten times or more. This rearrangement joins TRBV7-8 to TRBJ2-7; no clear D. V was shortened by 1 base and J by 3 bases, with 7 bases between the two germline ends. The CDR3 runs to 13 residues. The germline V gene encodes CDR1 SGHVS and CDR2 FQNEAQ. This chain's CDR3 is CASSLEYSYEQYF. The CDR3 nucleotides read TGTGCCAGCAGCTTAGAGTACAGCTACGAGCAGTACTTC.

The CDR3 is CASSLGDRNYEQYF. CDR3 nucleotide sequence: TGCGCCAGCAGTTTAGGGGACAGGAATTACGAGCAGTACTTC. The chain joins TRBV10-2 to TRBJ2-7; 8 positions agree with TRBD1. Germline V gene data show CDR1 as WSHSY and CDR2 as SAAADI. The CDR3 loop spans 14 amino acids. After removal of 5 bases from V and 4 bases from J, the junction contained 7 bases not matched to a gene.